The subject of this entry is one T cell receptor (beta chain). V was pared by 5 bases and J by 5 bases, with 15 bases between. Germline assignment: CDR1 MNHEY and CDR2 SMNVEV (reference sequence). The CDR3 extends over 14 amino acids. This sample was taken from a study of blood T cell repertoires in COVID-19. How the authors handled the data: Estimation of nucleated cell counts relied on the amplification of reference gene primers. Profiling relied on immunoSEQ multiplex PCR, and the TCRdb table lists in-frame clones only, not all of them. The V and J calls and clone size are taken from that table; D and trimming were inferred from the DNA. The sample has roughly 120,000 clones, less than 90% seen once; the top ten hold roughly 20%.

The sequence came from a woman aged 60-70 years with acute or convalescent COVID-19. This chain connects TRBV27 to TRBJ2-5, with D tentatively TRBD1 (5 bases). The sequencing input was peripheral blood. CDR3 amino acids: CASSPAGLRETQYF. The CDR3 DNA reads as TGTGCCAGCAGTCCAGCAGGGCTGAGGGAGACCCAGTACTTC.